The next 9 T cell receptor beta chains were all read from a single sample in a study of blood T cell repertoires in COVID-19. The assay was immunoSEQ multiplex PCR, and TCRdb's table has in-frame clones only and misses some. Of 70,000 to 95,000 clones in the sample, around 82% were seen once. Sequencing was performed on peripheral blood. Receptors were obtained from a human donor in a cohort sampled during active COVID-19.

V and J are TRBV28 and TRBJ1-2; D is uncertain. This CDR3 is built from 12 residues. V was shortened by 5 bases and J by 8 bases, with 12 bases between the two germline ends. Germline CDR1 MDHEN, CDR2 SYDVKM. CDR3 amino acids: CASSAHSWGYTF. As DNA, the CDR3 is TGTGCCAGCAGTGCCCACTCTTGGGGCTACACCTTC.

The chain uses TRBV9 and TRBJ2-3, with 7 bases matching TRBD2. J gave up 4 bases and V 4 bases, and 9 bases lay outside the gene matches. The germline CDR1 and CDR2 sequences are SGDLS and YYNGEE. This CDR3 has 15 residues. The CDR3 spells CASSPTGGLADTQYF. CDR3 DNA: TGTGCCAGCAGCCCGACGGGGGGTTTAGCAGATACGCAGTATTTT.

The chain is built from TRBV19 and TRBJ1-6, with D unclear. V gave up 7 bases and J gave up 9 bases, with 13 bases separating them. The germline V gene encodes CDR1 LNHDA and CDR2 SQIVND (reference sequence). The CDR3 runs to 13 residues. CDR3 sequence: CASIISGFSPLHF. The DNA for the CDR3 is TGTGCCAGTATCATTTCGGGTTTTTCACCCCTCCACTTT.

This clone was observed a handful of times. The chain joins TRBV7-3 to TRBJ1-2; D is possibly TRBD1 (5 bases). Trimming took off 4 bases at V and 7 bases at J, with 16 bases between the two ends. CDR3 length equals 14 residues. Germline values: CDR1 SGHTA, CDR2 FQGTGA. In nucleotides, the CDR3 is TGTGCCAGCAGCTCCACTCGGGGGGGTGGTGGCTACACCTTC. This gives the protein CASSSTRGGGGYTF.

The chain couples TRBV18 to TRBJ2-7; possibly TRBD1 for D (5 bases). V was cut by 3 bases and J by 1 base, with 10 bases left in between. Germline-derived CDR1 and CDR2 are KGHSH and LQKENI. This CDR3 is built from 14 residues. CDR3 sequence reads: CASSPDQGSYEQYF. The CDR3 nucleotides read TGTGCCAGCTCACCTGATCAGGGATCCTACGAGCAGTACTTC.

This chain connects TRBV7-2 to TRBJ2-7, with 15 bases lining up with TRBD2. This CDR3 has 16 amino acids. Germline CDR1 reads SGHTA; CDR2 reads FQGNSA. The V gene end was trimmed by 5 bases and the J gene end by 4 bases; junction bases not matched to a gene: 6. The CDR3 sequence: CASSVGLAGGNYEQYF. Written as DNA, the CDR3 is TGTGCCAGCAGCGTCGGACTAGCGGGGGGGAATTACGAGCAGTACTTC.

This clone was seen only a few times. The J gene is TRBJ1-1, the V gene TRBV18; D gene ambiguous. CDR1 is KGHSH, CDR2 LQKENI, per germline. CDR3 length equals 16 residues. The V end lost 3 bases, the J end lost 0 bases, and 14 bases lay between the germline ends. The CDR3 sequence: CASSPNGPHMNTEAFF. CDR3 bases: TGTGCCAGCTCACCTAATGGGCCGCACATGAACACTGAAGCTTTCTTT.

This chain joins TRBV14 and TRBJ2-5; 9 bases are a match to TRBD2. After removal of 1 base from V and 2 bases from J, the junction contained 11 bases not matched to a gene. The germline V gene encodes CDR1 SGHDN and CDR2 FVKESK. There are 18 residues in the CDR3. The CDR3 spells CASSQGLAASGFQETQYF. The CDR3, as DNA: TGTGCCAGCAGCCAAGGACTAGCGGCCTCCGGTTTTCAAGAGACCCAGTACTTC.

The chain links TRBV6-6 to TRBJ1-6, with D unclear. The CDR3 contains 14 residues. Trimming removed 2 bases from V and 6 bases from J, with 8 bases in between. Germline loops: CDR1 MNHNY, CDR2 SVGAGI (reference sequence). The chain's CDR3 is CASSYRGSNSPLHF. As DNA, the CDR3 is TGTGCCAGCAGTTACAGAGGGAGTAATTCACCCCTCCACTTT.